A selection of T cell receptor beta chains follows, all from one sample in a study of blood T cell repertoires in COVID-19. Clones were sequenced by immunoSEQ multiplex PCR, and TCRdb holds only the in-frame ones, with some missing. Of more than 350,000 clones listed, about 88% were seen once; the top ten hold 1.4%. Material: PBMCs or T cells enriched from blood (not recorded which). The receptors stem from a woman between 18 and 30 years old who had been exposed to COVID-19. CDR3s include the opening cysteine and the closing phenylalanine or tryptophan. The D gene is left open where the match is weak. Rows may omit the clone size; those that give it use once, few, many or a size class.

J: TRBJ2-7; V: TRBV5-1; D: TRBD2; size: NA; DNA: TGCGCCAGCAGCTTTAGCGGGGGAACATACGAGCAGTACTTC; CDR3: CASSFSGGTYEQYF
J: TRBJ1-1; V: TRBV28; D: NA; size: NA; DNA: TGTGCCAGCAATTCCCCTTTTGAAGCTTTCTTT; CDR3: CASNSPFEAFF
J: TRBJ1-1; V: TRBV7-2; D: TRBD1; size: NA; DNA: TGTGCCAGCAGCACGGGACAGGGATTGATCACTGAAGCTTTCTTT; CDR3: CASSTGQGLITEAFF
J: TRBJ1-2; V: TRBV2; D: TRBD1; size: NA; DNA: TGTGCCAGCAGTCTACAGGGGGCGAACACCTTC; CDR3: CASSLQGANTF
J: TRBJ2-7; V: TRBV30; D: TRBD2; size: few; DNA: TGTGCCTGGAGTGTACCCCAACTAGCGGGCGCATCCTACGAGCAGTACTTC; CDR3: CAWSVPQLAGASYEQYF
J: TRBJ2-7; V: TRBV6-7; D: TRBD1; size: once; DNA: TGTGCCAGCAGACCCCTCCGGACAGGGATCACCCACGAGCAGTACTTC; CDR3: CASRPLRTGITHEQYF
J: TRBJ1-2; V: TRBV6-1; D: TRBD1; size: NA; DNA: TGTGCCAGCCGCCTCGGCGGGGACAGGGGTGGTGGCTACACCTTC; CDR3: CASRLGGDRGGGYTF
J: TRBJ2-7; V: TRBV7-9; D: NA; size: NA; DNA: TGTGCCAGCAGCCCCAGGGACTTGACCTACGAGCAGTACTTC; CDR3: CASSPRDLTYEQYF
J: TRBJ1-5; V: TRBV2; D: TRBD1; size: few; DNA: TGTGCCAGCCTAGCCGGGACAGGGGATGTTGGCAATCAGCCCCAGCATTTT; CDR3: CASLAGTGDVGNQPQHF
J: TRBJ1-1; V: TRBV6-1; D: NA; size: NA; DNA: TGTGCCAGCAGTGAGCCGGGAATGAACACTGAAGCTTTCTTT; CDR3: CASSEPGMNTEAFF
J: TRBJ1-1; V: TRBV12-3/TRBV12-4; D: NA; size: NA; DNA: TGTGCCAGCAGTTTCCCAGGGCGTGCGGCTTTCTTT; CDR3: CASSFPGRAAFF
J: TRBJ2-3; V: TRBV28; D: NA; size: NA; DNA: TGTGCCAGCACTCCACGGCCAGGGGGGTGGTCGGATACGCAGTATTTT; CDR3: CASTPRPGGWSDTQYF
J: TRBJ1-3; V: TRBV5-1; D: TRBD1; size: NA; DNA: TGCGCCAGCAGCTTGCAGGGGGCTGGAAACACCATATATTTT; CDR3: CASSLQGAGNTIYF
J: TRBJ1-1; V: TRBV27; D: TRBD1; size: NA; DNA: TGTGCCAGCAGCCCACAAGGGACAGGGGTTATGAACACTGAAGCTTTCTTT; CDR3: CASSPQGTGVMNTEAFF
J: TRBJ1-5; V: TRBV19; D: TRBD1; size: NA; DNA: TGTGCCAGTAGCGGGACAGGGGGCAATCAGCCCCAGCATTTT; CDR3: CASSGTGGNQPQHF
J: TRBJ1-4; V: TRBV19; D: NA; size: NA; DNA: TGTGCCAGTAGTATCACAGGGACCGAAAAACTGTTTTTT; CDR3: CASSITGTEKLFF
J: TRBJ1-6; V: TRBV3-1/TRBV3-2; D: NA; size: NA; DNA: TGTGCCAGCAGCCAAGTTAATCGGGGTTCACCCCTCCACTTT; CDR3: CASSQVNRGSPLHF
J: TRBJ1-1; V: TRBV28; D: NA; size: once; DNA: TGTGCCAGCAGCCTGTTGGGGGGGGACACTGAAGCTTTCTTT; CDR3: CASSLLGGDTEAFF
J: TRBJ1-5; V: TRBV12-3/TRBV12-4; D: NA; size: NA; DNA: TGTGCCAGCAGAACGCAGGGGAGCCAGCCCCAGCATTTT; CDR3: CASRTQGSQPQHF
J: TRBJ1-5; V: TRBV7-8; D: NA; size: NA; DNA: TGTGCCAGCAGCTTAGTTTACGGGGAAACCATCAATCAGCCCCAGCATTTT; CDR3: CASSLVYGETINQPQHF
J: TRBJ2-5; V: TRBV14; D: TRBD1; size: NA; DNA: TGTGCCAGCAGCCAGGACCGGGACAGGGGCCAGACCCAGTACTTC; CDR3: CASSQDRDRGQTQYF
J: TRBJ2-5; V: TRBV3-1/TRBV3-2; D: TRBD2; size: NA; DNA: TGTGCCAGCAGCCAATTACCGGGACTAGCGGGGCAAGAGACCCAGTACTTC; CDR3: CASSQLPGLAGQETQYF
J: TRBJ2-5; V: TRBV9; D: TRBD2; size: NA; DNA: TGTGCCAGCAGCGCGGCCCGGGGACTAGCGGGGTACCAATTTCAAGAGACCCAGTACTTC; CDR3: CASSAARGLAGYQFQETQYF
J: TRBJ2-1; V: TRBV18; D: NA; size: few; DNA: TGTGCCAGCTCCAGTGCCGTCAATGAGCAGTTCTTC; CDR3: CASSSAVNEQFF